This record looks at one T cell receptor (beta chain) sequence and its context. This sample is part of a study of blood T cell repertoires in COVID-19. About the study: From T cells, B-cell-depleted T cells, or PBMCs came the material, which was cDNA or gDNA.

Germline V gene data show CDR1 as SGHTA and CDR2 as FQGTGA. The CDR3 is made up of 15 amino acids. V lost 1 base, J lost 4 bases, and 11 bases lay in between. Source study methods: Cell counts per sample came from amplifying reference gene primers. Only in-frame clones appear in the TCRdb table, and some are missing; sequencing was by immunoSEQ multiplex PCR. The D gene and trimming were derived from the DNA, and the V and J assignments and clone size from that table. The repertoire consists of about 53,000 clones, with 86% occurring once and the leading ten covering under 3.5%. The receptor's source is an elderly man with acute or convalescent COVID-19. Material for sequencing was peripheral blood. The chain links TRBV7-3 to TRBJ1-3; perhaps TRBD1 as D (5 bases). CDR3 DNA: TGTGCCAGCAGCTTAAACCAGGGTGCAGGAAACACCATATATTTT. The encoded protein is CASSLNQGAGNTIYF.